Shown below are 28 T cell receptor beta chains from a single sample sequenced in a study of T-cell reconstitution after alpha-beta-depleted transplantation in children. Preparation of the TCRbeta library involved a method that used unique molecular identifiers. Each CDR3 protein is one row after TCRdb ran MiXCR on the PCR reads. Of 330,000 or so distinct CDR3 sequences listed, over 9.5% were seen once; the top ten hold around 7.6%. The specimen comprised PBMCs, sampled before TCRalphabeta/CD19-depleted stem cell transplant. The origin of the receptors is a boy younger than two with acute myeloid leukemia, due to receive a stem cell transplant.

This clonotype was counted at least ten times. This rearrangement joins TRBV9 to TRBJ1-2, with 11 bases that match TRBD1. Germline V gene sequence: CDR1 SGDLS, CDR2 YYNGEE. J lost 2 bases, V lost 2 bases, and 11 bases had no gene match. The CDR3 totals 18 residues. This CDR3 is CASSVQSGQGGRNYGYTF. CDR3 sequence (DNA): TGTGCCAGCAGCGTCCAGTCGGGACAGGGGGGCCGAAACTATGGCTACACCTTC. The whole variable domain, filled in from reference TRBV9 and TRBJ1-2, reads DSGVTQTPKHLITATGQRVTLRCSPRSGDLSVYWYQQSLDQGLQFLIQYYNGEERAKGNILERFSAQQFPDLHSELNLSSLELGDSALYFCASSVQSGQGGRNYGYTFGSGTRLTVV.

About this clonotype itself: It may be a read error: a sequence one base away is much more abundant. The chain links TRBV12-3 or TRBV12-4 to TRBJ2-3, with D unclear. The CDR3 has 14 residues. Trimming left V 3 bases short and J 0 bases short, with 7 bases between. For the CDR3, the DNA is TGTGCCAGCAGTTTTCCCACGAGCACAGATACGCAGTATTTT. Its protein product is CASSFPTSTDTQYF.

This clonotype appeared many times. This CDR3 is CAISDKKQGKTQYF. DNA of the CDR3: TGTGCCATCAGTGACAAAAAACAGGGAAAGACCCAGTACTTC. The V and J genes are TRBV10-3 and TRBJ2-5; TRBD1 is a possible D gene (6 bases). Germline V gene data show CDR1 as ENHRY and CDR2 as SYGVKD. V dropped 3 bases and J dropped 6 bases, with 14 bases sitting between them. The CDR3 has 14 amino acids.

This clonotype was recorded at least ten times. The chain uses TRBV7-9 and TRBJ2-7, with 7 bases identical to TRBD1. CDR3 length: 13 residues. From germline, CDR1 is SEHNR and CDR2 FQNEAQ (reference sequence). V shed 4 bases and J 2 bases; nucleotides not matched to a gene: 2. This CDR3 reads CASSSQGPYEQYF. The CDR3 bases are TGTGCCAGCAGCTCACAGGGGCCCTACGAGCAGTACTTC.

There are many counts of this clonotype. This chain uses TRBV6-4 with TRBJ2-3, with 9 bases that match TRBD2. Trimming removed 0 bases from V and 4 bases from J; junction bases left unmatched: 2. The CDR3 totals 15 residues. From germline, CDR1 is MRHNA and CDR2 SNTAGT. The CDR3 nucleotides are TGTGCCAGCAGTGACTCTACTAGCGGGTCAGATACGCAGTATTTT. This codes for CASSDSTSGSDTQYF.

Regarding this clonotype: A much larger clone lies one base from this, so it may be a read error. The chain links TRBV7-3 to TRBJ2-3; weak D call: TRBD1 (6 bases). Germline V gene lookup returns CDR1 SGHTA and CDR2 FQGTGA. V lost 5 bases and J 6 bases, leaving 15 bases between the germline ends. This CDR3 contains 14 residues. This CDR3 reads CASSPGQRGDTQYF. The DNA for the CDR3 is TGTGCCAGCAGCCCTGGACAGAGGGGGGATACGCAGTATTTT.

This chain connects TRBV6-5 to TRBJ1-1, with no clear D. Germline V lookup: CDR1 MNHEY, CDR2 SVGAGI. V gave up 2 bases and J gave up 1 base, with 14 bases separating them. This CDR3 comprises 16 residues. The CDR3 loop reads CASSYAPGSANTEAFF. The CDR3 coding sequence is TGTGCCAGCAGTTACGCCCCAGGATCGGCGAACACTGAAGCTTTCTTT.

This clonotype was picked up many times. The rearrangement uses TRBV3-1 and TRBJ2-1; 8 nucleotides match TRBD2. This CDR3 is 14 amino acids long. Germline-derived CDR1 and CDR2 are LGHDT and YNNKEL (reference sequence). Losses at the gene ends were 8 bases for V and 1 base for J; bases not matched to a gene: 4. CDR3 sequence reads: CASRLAGSYNEQFF. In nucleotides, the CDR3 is TGTGCCAGCCGTTTAGCGGGGTCCTACAATGAGCAGTTCTTC.

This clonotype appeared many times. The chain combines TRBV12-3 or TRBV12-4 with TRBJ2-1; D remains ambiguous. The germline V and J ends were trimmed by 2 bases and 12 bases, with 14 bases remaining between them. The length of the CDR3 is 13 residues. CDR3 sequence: CASSLRDPRGQFF. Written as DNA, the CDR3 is TGTGCCAGCAGTTTAAGAGACCCAAGAGGGCAGTTCTTC.

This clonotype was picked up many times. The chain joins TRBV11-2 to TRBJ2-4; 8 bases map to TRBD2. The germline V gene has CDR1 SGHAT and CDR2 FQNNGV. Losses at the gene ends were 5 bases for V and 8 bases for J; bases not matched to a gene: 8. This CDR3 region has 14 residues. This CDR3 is CASSRVAGRHIQYF. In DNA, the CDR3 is TGTGCCAGCAGCCGTGTAGCGGGACGGCACATTCAGTACTTC.

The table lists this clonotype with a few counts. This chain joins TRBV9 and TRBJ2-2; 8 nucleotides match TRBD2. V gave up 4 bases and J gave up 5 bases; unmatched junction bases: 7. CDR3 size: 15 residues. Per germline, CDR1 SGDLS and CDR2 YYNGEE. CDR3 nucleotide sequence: TGTGCCAGCAGCACGGAAGGACTAGCAACCGGGGAGCTGTTTTTT. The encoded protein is CASSTEGLATGELFF.

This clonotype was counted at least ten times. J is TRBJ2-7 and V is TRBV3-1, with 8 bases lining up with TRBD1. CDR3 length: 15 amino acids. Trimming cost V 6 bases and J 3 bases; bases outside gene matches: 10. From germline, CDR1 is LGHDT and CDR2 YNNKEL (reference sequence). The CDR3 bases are TGTGCCAGCAGTGAACCGGGACAGGCGATCTACGAGCAGTACTTC. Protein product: CASSEPGQAIYEQYF.

The CDR3 DNA reads TGCAGTGCTGGGGACAGGGACCGAAACATTCAGTACTTC. This gives the protein CSAGDRDRNIQYF. The chain recombines TRBV20-1 with TRBJ2-4; 9 bases are a match to TRBD1. CDR3 size: 13 residues. The ends lost 5 bases at V and 6 bases at J; junction bases unmatched: 5. The germline gives CDR1 DFQATT, CDR2 SNEGSKA (reference sequence).

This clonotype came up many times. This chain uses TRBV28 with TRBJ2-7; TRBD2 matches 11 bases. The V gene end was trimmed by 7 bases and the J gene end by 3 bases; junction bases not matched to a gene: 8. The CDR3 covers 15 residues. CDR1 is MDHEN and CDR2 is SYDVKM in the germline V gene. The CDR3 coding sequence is TGTGCCAGCATTCTTAGCGGGGGGGCGATCTACGAGCAGTACTTC. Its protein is CASILSGGAIYEQYF.

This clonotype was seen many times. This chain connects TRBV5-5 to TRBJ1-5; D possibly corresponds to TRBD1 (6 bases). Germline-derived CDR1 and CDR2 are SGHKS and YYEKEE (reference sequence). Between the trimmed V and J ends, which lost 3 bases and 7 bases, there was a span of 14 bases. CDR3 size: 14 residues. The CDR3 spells CASSSRGLGQPQHF. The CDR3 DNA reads TGTGCCAGCAGCTCCAGGGGTTTAGGGCAGCCCCAGCATTTT. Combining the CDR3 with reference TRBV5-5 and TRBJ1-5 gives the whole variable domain DAGVTQSPTHLIKTRGQQVTLRCSPISGHKSVSWYQQVLGQGPQFIFQYYEKEERGRGNFPDRFSARQFPNYSSELNVNALLLGDSALYLCASSSRGLGQPQHFGDGTRLSIL.

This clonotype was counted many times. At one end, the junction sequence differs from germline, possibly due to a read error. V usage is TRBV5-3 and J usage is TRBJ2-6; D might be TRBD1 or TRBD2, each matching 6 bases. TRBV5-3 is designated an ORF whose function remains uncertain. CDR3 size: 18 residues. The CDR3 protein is CARSLLLGGHSGANVLTF. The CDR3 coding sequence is TGTGCCCGAAGTTTACTACTCGGGGGACACTCTGGGGCCAACGTCCTGACTTTC.

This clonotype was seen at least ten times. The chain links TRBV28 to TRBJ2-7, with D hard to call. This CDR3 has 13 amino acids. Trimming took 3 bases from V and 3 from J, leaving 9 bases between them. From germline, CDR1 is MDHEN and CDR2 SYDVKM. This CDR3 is CASSLNLLYEQYF. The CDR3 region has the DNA TGTGCCAGCAGTTTGAACCTCCTCTACGAGCAGTACTTC.

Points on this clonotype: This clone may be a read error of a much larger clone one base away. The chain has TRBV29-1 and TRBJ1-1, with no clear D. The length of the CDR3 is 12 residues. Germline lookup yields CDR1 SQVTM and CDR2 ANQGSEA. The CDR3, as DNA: TGCAGAGTTGGAGGGTTGAACACTGAAGCTTTCTTT. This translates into CRVGGLNTEAFF.

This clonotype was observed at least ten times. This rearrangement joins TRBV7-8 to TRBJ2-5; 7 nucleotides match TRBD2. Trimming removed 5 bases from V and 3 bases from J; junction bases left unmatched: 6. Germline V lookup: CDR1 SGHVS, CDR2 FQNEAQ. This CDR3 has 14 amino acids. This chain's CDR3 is CASSLGRGKETQYF. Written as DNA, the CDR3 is TGTGCCAGCAGCCTTGGGCGGGGGAAAGAGACCCAGTACTTC.

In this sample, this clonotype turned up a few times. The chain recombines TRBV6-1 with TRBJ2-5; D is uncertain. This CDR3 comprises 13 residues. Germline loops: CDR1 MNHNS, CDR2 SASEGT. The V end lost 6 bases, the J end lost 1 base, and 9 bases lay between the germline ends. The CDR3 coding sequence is TGTGCCAGCAGCTCGATCCTCCAAGAGACCCAGTACTTC. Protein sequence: CASSSILQETQYF.

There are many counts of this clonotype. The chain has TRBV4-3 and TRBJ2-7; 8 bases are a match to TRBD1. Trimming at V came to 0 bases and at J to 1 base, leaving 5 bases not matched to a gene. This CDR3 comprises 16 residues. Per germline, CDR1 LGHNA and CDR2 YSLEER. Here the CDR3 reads CASSQEGTGASYEQYF. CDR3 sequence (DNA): TGCGCCAGCAGCCAAGAGGGGACAGGTGCATCCTACGAGCAGTACTTC.

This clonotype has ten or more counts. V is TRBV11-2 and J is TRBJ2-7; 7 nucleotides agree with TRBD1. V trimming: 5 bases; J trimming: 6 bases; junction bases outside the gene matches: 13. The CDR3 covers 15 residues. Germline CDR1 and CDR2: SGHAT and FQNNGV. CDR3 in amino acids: CASSATGPGNPEQYF. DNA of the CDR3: TGTGCCAGCAGCGCGACAGGGCCTGGGAATCCCGAGCAGTACTTC.

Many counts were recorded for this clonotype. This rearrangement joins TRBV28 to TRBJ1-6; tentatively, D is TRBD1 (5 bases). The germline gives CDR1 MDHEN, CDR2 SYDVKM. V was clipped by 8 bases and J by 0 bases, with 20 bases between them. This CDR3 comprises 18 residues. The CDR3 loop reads CASLLRQGASSYNSPLHF. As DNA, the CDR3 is TGTGCCAGCCTTTTACGGCAAGGGGCCAGCTCCTATAATTCACCCCTCCACTTT.

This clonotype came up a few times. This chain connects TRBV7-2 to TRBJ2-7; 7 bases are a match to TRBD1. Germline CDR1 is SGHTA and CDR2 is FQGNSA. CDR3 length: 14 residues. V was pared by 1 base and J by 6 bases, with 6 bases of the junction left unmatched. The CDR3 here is CASSLGDRRLEQYF. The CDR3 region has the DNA TGTGCCAGCAGCTTAGGGGACAGACGCCTCGAGCAGTACTTC.

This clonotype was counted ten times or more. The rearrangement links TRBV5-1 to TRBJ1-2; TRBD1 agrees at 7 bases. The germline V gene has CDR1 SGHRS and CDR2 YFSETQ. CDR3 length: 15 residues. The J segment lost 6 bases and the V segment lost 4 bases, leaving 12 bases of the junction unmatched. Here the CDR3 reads CASSPEAGGSHGYTF. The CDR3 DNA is TGCGCCAGCAGCCCCGAGGCAGGGGGTTCGCATGGCTACACCTTC.

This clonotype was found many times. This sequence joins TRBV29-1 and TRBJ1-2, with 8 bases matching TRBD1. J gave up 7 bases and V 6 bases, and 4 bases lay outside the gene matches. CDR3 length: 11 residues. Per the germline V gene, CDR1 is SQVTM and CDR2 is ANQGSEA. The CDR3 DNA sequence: TGCAGCGTCGCCGGGACAGGTGGCTACACCTTC. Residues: CSVAGTGGYTF.

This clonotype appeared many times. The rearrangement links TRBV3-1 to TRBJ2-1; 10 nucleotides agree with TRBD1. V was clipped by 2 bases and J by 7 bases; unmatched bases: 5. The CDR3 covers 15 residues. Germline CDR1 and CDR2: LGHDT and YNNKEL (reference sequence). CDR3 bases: TGTGCCAGCAGCCAACCGGGACAGGGGTTTAATGAGCAGTTCTTC. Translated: CASSQPGQGFNEQFF.

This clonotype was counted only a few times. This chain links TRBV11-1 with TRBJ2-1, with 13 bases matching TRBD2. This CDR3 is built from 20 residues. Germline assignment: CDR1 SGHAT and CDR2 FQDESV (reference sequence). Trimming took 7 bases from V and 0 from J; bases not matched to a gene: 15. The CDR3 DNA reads TGTGCCAGCATCCAGCCCCCGGGACTAGCGGGACTCACCTCCTACAATGAGCAGTTCTTC. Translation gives CASIQPPGLAGLTSYNEQFF.